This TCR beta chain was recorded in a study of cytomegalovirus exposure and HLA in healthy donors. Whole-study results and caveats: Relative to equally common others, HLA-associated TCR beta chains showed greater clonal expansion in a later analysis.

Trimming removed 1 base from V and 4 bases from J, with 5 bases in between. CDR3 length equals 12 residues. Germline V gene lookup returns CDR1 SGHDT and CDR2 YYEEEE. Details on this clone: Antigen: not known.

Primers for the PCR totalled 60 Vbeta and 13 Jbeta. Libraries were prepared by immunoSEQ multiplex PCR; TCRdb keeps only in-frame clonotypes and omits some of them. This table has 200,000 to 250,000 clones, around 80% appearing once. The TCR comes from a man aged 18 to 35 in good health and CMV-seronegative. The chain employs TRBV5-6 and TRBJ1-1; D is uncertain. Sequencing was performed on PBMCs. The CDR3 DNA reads TGTGCCAGCAGCTTGTGGAGCACTGAAGCTTTCTTT. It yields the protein CASSLWSTEAFF. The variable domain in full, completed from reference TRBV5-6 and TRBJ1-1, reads DAGVTQSPTHLIKTRGQQVTLRCSPKSGHDTVSWYQQALGQGPQFIFQYYEEEERQRGNFPDRFSGHQFPNYSSELNVNALLLGDSALYLCASSLWSTEAFFGQGTRLTVV.